This TCR beta chain appears in the sequencing data of a study of cytomegalovirus exposure and HLA in healthy donors. Details on this clone: No antigen is known for it.

CDR1 is MNHNS and CDR2 is SASEGT in the germline V gene. V was pared by 2 bases and J by 3 bases, with 4 bases of the junction left unmatched. The CDR3 is 15 amino acids. 13 Jbeta primers and 60 Vbeta primers were used for the PCR. Profiled with immunoSEQ multiplex PCR; TCRdb holds only in-frame clones, not every one. The data hold around 99,000 clones, with about 80% observed a single time. Points from the study as a whole: In all likelihood, a cluster of highly shared sequence variants was a sequencing artifact. Most TCR sequences were uncommon, yet certain public TCRs appeared in many donors. Being productive about 90% or about 30% of the time was typical of most TCR beta V segments in an earlier analysis.

The source is a woman in her forties or fifties in good health and CMV-seropositive. Input material: PBMCs. The chain combines TRBV6-1 with TRBJ2-3; 8 nucleotides line up with TRBD2. The CDR3 coding sequence is TGTGCCAGCAGTGAAAGCGGGGGAAGGACAGATACGCAGTATTTT. It encodes CASSESGGRTDTQYF.